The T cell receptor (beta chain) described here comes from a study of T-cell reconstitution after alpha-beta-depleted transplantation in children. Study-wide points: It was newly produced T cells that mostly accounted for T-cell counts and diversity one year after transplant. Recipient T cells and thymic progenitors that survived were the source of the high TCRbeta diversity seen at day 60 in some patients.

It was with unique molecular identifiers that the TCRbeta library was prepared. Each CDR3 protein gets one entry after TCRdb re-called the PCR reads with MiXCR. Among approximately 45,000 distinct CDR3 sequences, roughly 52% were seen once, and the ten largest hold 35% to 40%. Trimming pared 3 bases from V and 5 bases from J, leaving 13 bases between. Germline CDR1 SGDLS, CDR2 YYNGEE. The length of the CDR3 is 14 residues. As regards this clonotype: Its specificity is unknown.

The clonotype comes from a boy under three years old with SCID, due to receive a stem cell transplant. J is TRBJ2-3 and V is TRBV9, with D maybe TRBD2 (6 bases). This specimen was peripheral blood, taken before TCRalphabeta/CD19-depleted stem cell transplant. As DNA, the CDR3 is TGTGCCAGCAGCGCTGGGACTTCGGGAGATACGCAGTATTTT. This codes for CASSAGTSGDTQYF.